Listed below are T cell receptor beta chains from one sample, sequenced in a study of T cells in localized non-small cell lung cancer. Assay used: immunoSEQ multiplex PCR; TCRdb lists only in-frame clones, some missing. The sample has 41,000 or so clones, 86% seen once. Sequencing used peripheral blood, obtained before any cancer treatment. These receptors all stem from a woman aged 18-55 years with stage III lung adenocarcinoma. Both conserved end residues are part of each CDR3. A D gene is named only where the DNA matches it firmly. Clone size appears in some rows only: once, few, many, or a class for an expanded clone.

j_call v_call cdr3_length clone_size d_call cdr3_aa cdr3_nt
TRBJ1-2 TRBV5-8 16 NA TRBD1 CASSLGQLRNQYGYTF TGTGCCAGCAGCCTGGGACAGTTAAGAAATCAGTATGGCTACACCTTC
TRBJ2-7 TRBV6-1 12 NA NA CASSPLGAGQYF TGTGCCAGCAGCCCTCTGGGGGCGGGGCAGTACTTC
TRBJ1-1 TRBV5-1 14 NA NA CASSLDGLRTEAFF TGCGCCAGCAGCTTGGACGGGTTGAGGACTGAAGCTTTCTTT
TRBJ2-5 TRBV4-1 18 few TRBD2 CASSQETWLAGDQETQYF TGCGCCAGCAGCCAAGAAACGTGGCTAGCGGGGGACCAAGAGACCCAGTACTTC
TRBJ2-7 TRBV15 15 NA TRBD2 CATSRASGGTYEQYF TGTGCCACCAGCAGGGCTAGCGGGGGTACCTACGAGCAGTACTTC
TRBJ1-2 TRBV15 13 NA NA CATSRDRDYGYTF TGTGCCACCAGCAGAGATCGGGACTATGGCTACACCTTC
TRBJ1-2 TRBV30 16 NA NA CAWSKGIGTLVNGYTF TGTGCCTGGAGCAAAGGGATCGGGACGTTGGTGAATGGCTACACCTTC
TRBJ1-5 TRBV2 15 once NA CASSPGIRVDQPQHF TGTGCCAGCAGTCCAGGCATTAGGGTGGATCAGCCCCAGCATTTT
TRBJ2-7 TRBV14 15 NA TRBD2 CASSPLIAGPYEQYF TGTGCCAGCAGCCCATTAATAGCGGGGCCCTACGAGCAGTACTTC
TRBJ2-1 TRBV12-5 13 NA NA CASGSDYTNEQFF TGTGCTAGTGGCTCAGACTACACGAATGAGCAGTTCTTC
TRBJ1-5 TRBV19 12 NA NA CASSMLGQPQHF TGTGCCAGTAGTATGTTGGGTCAGCCCCAGCATTTT
TRBJ1-6 TRBV27 15 few NA CASTLERANNSPLHF TGTGCCAGCACGTTAGAGAGAGCGAATAATTCACCCCTCCACTTT
TRBJ1-5 TRBV6-6 16 NA NA CASSTGQVRSNQPQHF TGTGCCAGCAGCACTGGGCAAGTACGTAGCAATCAGCCCCAGCATTTT
TRBJ1-5 TRBV7-7 13 NA NA CASATGTEQPQHF TGTGCCAGCGCTACCGGGACGGAACAGCCCCAGCATTTT
TRBJ1-5 TRBV5-4 13 NA NA CASSLDLVGAQHF TGTGCCAGCAGCTTGGACCTGGTCGGGGCCCAGCATTTT
TRBJ1-4 TRBV29-1 13 NA TRBD1 CSVVLTGERKLFF TGCAGCGTTGTCTTGACAGGGGAAAGGAAACTGTTTTTT
TRBJ2-1 TRBV14 13 once NA CASSPRLQTAQFF TGTGCCAGCAGCCCCCGACTGCAAACCGCGCAGTTCTTC
TRBJ2-5 TRBV4-1 13 NA NA CASSQESGETQYF TGCGCCAGCAGCCAAGAGAGTGGAGAGACCCAGTACTTC
TRBJ1-6 TRBV5-1 16 NA NA CASSLAGSSYNSPLHF TGCGCCAGCAGCTTGGCGGGGAGCTCCTATAATTCACCCCTCCACTTT
TRBJ2-5 TRBV5-4 15 NA TRBD2 CASSPGTSGQETQYF TGTGCCAGCAGCCCCGGGACTAGCGGGCAAGAGACCCAGTACTTC
TRBJ2-3 TRBV5-1 17 NA TRBD1 CASSGGTGDSSTDTQYF TGCGCCAGCAGCGGGGGGACAGGAGATTCTAGCACAGATACGCAGTATTTT
TRBJ1-1 TRBV19 15 NA NA CASRRERQVNTEAFF TGTGCCAGTAGACGTGAAAGACAAGTGAACACTGAAGCTTTCTTT
TRBJ2-3 TRBV5-1 14 NA NA CASSFDSNTDTQYF TGCGCCAGCAGCTTTGACTCCAACACAGATACGCAGTATTTT
TRBJ1-1 TRBV2 14 once NA CASSVRQTNTEAFF TGTGCCAGCAGTGTTAGACAGACGAACACTGAAGCTTTCTTT
TRBJ1-5 TRBV30 13 few NA CAWSVQGNQPQHF TGTGCCTGGAGTGTTCAGGGCAATCAGCCCCAGCATTTT
TRBJ2-7 TRBV5-6 17 once NA CASSLTGLSRSSYEQYF TGTGCCAGCAGCTTGACAGGGCTAAGCAGGTCCTCCTACGAGCAGTACTTC
TRBJ2-5 TRBV7-7 15 few NA CASSPGRTAQETQYF TGTGCTAGCAGCCCAGGGCGGACAGCCCAAGAGACCCAGTACTTC
TRBJ1-2 TRBV25-1 16 NA NA CAASEGQGEYVYGYTF TGTGCCGCCAGTGAGGGACAAGGGGAGTATGTCTATGGCTACACCTTC
TRBJ2-3 TRBV5-4 15 NA TRBD2 CASSLAGGRADTQYF TGTGCCAGCAGCTTAGCGGGGGGGCGGGCAGATACGCAGTATTTT
TRBJ1-1 TRBV27 12 NA TRBD1 CASSLRTGIAFF TGTGCCAGCAGTTTACGGACAGGAATTGCTTTCTTT
TRBJ1-6 TRBV5-5 17 once NA CASSLGGGSRYNSPLHF TGTGCCAGCAGCTTGGGAGGGGGGAGTCGTTATAATTCACCCCTCCACTTT
TRBJ2-2 TRBV30 14 NA NA CAWMTFSNTGELFF TGTGCCTGGATGACTTTTTCGAACACCGGGGAGCTGTTTTTT
TRBJ1-2 TRBV6-6 14 NA TRBD1 CASSLSGGDYGYTF TGTGCCAGCAGTTTATCAGGGGGTGACTATGGCTACACCTTC
TRBJ2-1 TRBV5-1 14 NA TRBD1 CASSLRDSYNEQFF TGCGCCAGCAGCTTGAGGGACAGCTACAATGAGCAGTTCTTC
TRBJ2-7 TRBV11-2 14 NA NA CASSLEWVGIEQYF TGTGCCAGCAGCTTAGAATGGGTAGGGATAGAGCAGTACTTC
TRBJ1-2 TRBV7-9 18 NA NA CASSPSFFSDSAIYGYTF TGTGCCAGCAGCCCCTCATTTTTTTCGGACAGCGCGATATATGGCTACACCTTC
TRBJ1-2 TRBV5-6 16 once NA CASSLIRQAGVDGYTF TGTGCCAGCAGCTTGATACGACAGGCGGGTGTGGATGGCTACACCTTC
TRBJ2-2 TRBV4-2 17 NA TRBD2 CASSQGLAGGQGGELFF TGTGCCAGCAGCCAAGGTTTAGCGGGGGGGCAAGGAGGGGAGCTGTTTTTT
TRBJ2-3 TRBV5-1 15 NA NA CASGSQGGDTDTQYF TGCGCCAGCGGCAGCCAGGGGGGCGACACAGATACGCAGTATTTT
TRBJ1-1 TRBV4-2 14 NA NA CASSQGQRNTEAFF TGTGCCAGCAGCCAAGGACAGAGGAACACTGAAGCTTTCTTT
TRBJ1-2 TRBV4-1 15 NA NA CASSQGDHSPYGYTF TGCGCCAGCAGCCAAGGGGATCATTCCCCATATGGCTACACCTTC